This T cell receptor beta chain emerged from a study of blood T cell repertoires in COVID-19. Study context: Samples of COVID-19 (acute and convalescent) were obtained from the United States, Italy and Spain.

CDR1 SGDLS and CDR2 YYNGEE come from the germline V gene. CDR3 length: 15 residues. After removal of 4 bases from V and 6 bases from J, the junction contained 6 bases not matched to a gene. Original handling: Amplification of reference gene primers was used by the study to estimate nucleated cell counts. Libraries were prepared by immunoSEQ multiplex PCR; TCRdb keeps only in-frame clonotypes and omits some of them. The D gene and trimming were derived from the DNA, and the V and J assignments and clone size from that table. This sample has about 300,000 clones, with about nine tenths found just once.

Sequenced material: peripheral blood. The chain uses TRBV9 and TRBJ1-4; 10 bases align to TRBD1. This receptor was taken from a man aged 18 to 35 with active or convalescent COVID-19. The chain's CDR3 is CASSRDRGRDEKLFF. In nucleotides, the CDR3 is TGTGCCAGCAGCCGCGACAGGGGGCGGGATGAAAAACTGTTTTTT.